The entry that follows covers one T cell receptor beta chain sequence. Per germline, CDR1 SGHTA and CDR2 FQGNSA. This CDR3 contains 16 residues. Trimming cost V 0 bases and J 4 bases; bases outside gene matches: 6. The data derive from a study of blood T cell repertoires in COVID-19. Study-level information: PBMCs, B-cell-depleted T cells, or T cells were the source of the cDNA or gDNA that made up the material.

Under the authors' procedure: Reference gene primers were amplified, and this amplification served to estimate nucleated cell counts. TCRdb keeps only in-frame clones here, not all; method: immunoSEQ multiplex PCR. That table gives V, J and clone size, and the DNA gave D and trimming. Of about 400,000 clones in the sample, less than 90% were seen once. Specimen: peripheral blood. This receptor was identified in a woman aged 55-69 years with COVID-19, enrolled during active disease. This rearrangement joins TRBV7-2 to TRBJ2-3, with 8 bases that match TRBD1. The chain's CDR3 is CASSLAGQGTADTQYF. As DNA, the CDR3 is TGTGCCAGCAGCTTAGCCGGACAGGGTACAGCAGATACGCAGTATTTT.